This T cell receptor beta chain is drawn from a study of beta chain features in type 1 diabetes. Study as a whole: Patients and healthy donors were similar in age, gender and cell yields.

There are a few counts of this clone. Its antigen remains unknown. All of the isolated RNA was reverse transcribed, so expressed TCRB transcripts were sequenced. Libraries were prepared by immunoSEQ multiplex PCR; TCRdb keeps only in-frame clonotypes and omits some of them. Here the sample spans 120,000 to 150,000 clones, 40% to 55% being singletons. Whole-study findings and limits: Moderate yet significant TCRB CDR3 shortening was seen in Type 1 diabetes patients in all four CD4+ subsets.

The sequence was obtained from a man between 18 and 29 years old in good health. Sequencing used Tregs from blood.

CDR3 residues: CASRPGHFSGANVLTF. CDR3 bases: TGTGCCAGCAGACCGGGACATTTCTCTGGGGCCAACGTCCTGACTTTC. The rearrangement links TRBV28 to TRBJ2-6; a weak D match, TRBD1 (6 bases). From germline, CDR1 is MDHEN and CDR2 SYDVKM. This CDR3 spans 16 amino acids. Trimming took 6 bases from V and 0 from J, leaving 12 bases between them.